These 26 T cell receptor beta chains were sequenced from one sample in a study of blood T cell repertoires in COVID-19. Using immunoSEQ multiplex PCR, the repertoire was profiled, and TCRdb retains in-frame clones only, with some absent. The sample has 200,000 to 300,000 clones, roughly 79% seen once. Sample: peripheral blood. Every receptor here comes from a woman older than 75 with COVID-19, enrolled during active disease.

The chain uses TRBV15 and TRBJ1-4, with TRBD1 matching over 9 bases. The germline gives CDR1 LNHNV, CDR2 YYDKDF (reference sequence). Trimming removed 5 bases from V and 7 bases from J; junction bases left unmatched: 5. This CDR3 is built from 14 residues. The CDR3 spells CATSRDRVAEKLFF. CDR3 in DNA: TGTGCCACCAGCCGGGACAGGGTGGCTGAAAAACTGTTTTTT.

The table lists this clone with a count of one. The chain joins TRBV5-1 to TRBJ2-7, with a possible D match to TRBD2 (6 bases). The germline gives CDR1 SGHRS, CDR2 YFSETQ. The CDR3 spans 14 residues. V was clipped by 0 bases and J by 4 bases, with 11 bases between them. This CDR3 reads CASSLGLAMYEQYF. For the CDR3, the DNA is TGCGCCAGCAGCTTGGGTCTAGCGATGTACGAGCAGTACTTC.

The chain uses TRBV6-6 and TRBJ1-5, with 7 bases fitting TRBD1. Germline assignment: CDR1 MNHNY and CDR2 SVGAGI (reference sequence). This CDR3 has 15 residues. After removal of 3 bases from V and 3 bases from J, the junction contained 5 bases not matched to a gene. In DNA form, the CDR3 reads TGTGCCAGCAGTTATGTTGGACAGGCCAATCAGCCCCAGCATTTT. It is translated as CASSYVGQANQPQHF.

The V and J genes are TRBV11-2 and TRBJ1-5, with no clear D. Deletions cut 0 bases from V and 7 bases from J, with 10 bases between. The germline gives CDR1 SGHAT, CDR2 FQNNGV. The CDR3 runs to 14 residues. Written as DNA, the CDR3 is TGTGCCAGCAGCTTAGATAGGAACGGGCAGCCCCAGCATTTT. Translated, it gives CASSLDRNGQPQHF.

The chain combines TRBV7-2 with TRBJ1-1; 7 bases are a match to TRBD1. This CDR3 has 17 amino acids. The V gene's germline CDR1 is SGHTA and CDR2 FQGNSA. Germline trimming cut 5 bases from V and 0 bases from J; bases unmatched to any gene: 12. CDR3 residues: CASSPVRGQAVNTEAFF. DNA for the CDR3: TGTGCCAGCAGCCCCGTTAGGGGGCAGGCTGTGAACACTGAAGCTTTCTTT.

The gene calls are TRBV5-1 and TRBJ2-1, with TRBD1 as a possible D gene (7 bases). The CDR3 totals 15 residues. Trimming left V 2 bases short and J 8 bases short, with 17 bases between. Germline V gene lookup returns CDR1 SGHRS and CDR2 YFSETQ. The CDR3 DNA sequence: TGCGCCAGCAGCTTAGGGCAGGGGGGTCTCGATGAGCAGTTCTTC. It is translated as CASSLGQGGLDEQFF.

The chain has TRBV18 and TRBJ1-4, with D perhaps matching TRBD1 (5 bases). Germline assignment: CDR1 KGHSH and CDR2 LQKENI. CDR3 length equals 14 residues. The V gene lost 1 base and the J gene lost 8 bases, with 11 bases spanning the gap. The CDR3 coding sequence is TGTGCCAGCTCACCACTGCTGGACACCGAAAAACTGTTTTTT. Its protein is CASSPLLDTEKLFF.

The chain has TRBV6-5 and TRBJ1-1; D call uncertain. V was cut by 2 bases and J by 1 base, with 2 bases left in between. The CDR3 runs 12 residues. Germline CDR1 is MNHEY and CDR2 is SVGAGI. CDR3 bases: TGTGCCAGCAGTTACCAGAACACTGAAGCTTTCTTT. Translation: CASSYQNTEAFF.

This clone was counted only a few times. The rearrangement uses TRBV30 and TRBJ1-1; possible D gene TRBD1, 6 bases. The CDR3 contains 11 residues. Trimming pared 6 bases from V and 3 bases from J, leaving 8 bases between. Germline CDR1 reads GTSNPN; CDR2 reads SVGIG (reference sequence). The CDR3 spells CACSGDTEAFF. The CDR3 coding sequence is TGTGCCTGTTCAGGGGACACTGAAGCTTTCTTT.

The V call is TRBV7-8, the J call TRBJ1-2; 7 positions match TRBD1. The CDR3 extends over 14 amino acids. V was pared by 7 bases and J by 6 bases, with 11 bases of the junction left unmatched. Germline loops: CDR1 SGHVS, CDR2 FQNEAQ. The chain's CDR3 is CASTKPGQRNGYTF. Here the CDR3 DNA reads TGTGCCAGCACCAAGCCGGGACAGAGAAATGGCTACACCTTC.

The chain combines TRBV28 with TRBJ1-4; tentative D call: TRBD1 (5 bases). Germline lookup yields CDR1 MDHEN and CDR2 SYDVKM. The length of the CDR3 is 14 residues. V was shortened by 4 bases and J by 3 bases, with 9 bases between the two germline ends. Here the CDR3 reads CASSWGGANEKLFF. CDR3 DNA: TGTGCCAGCAGTTGGGGGGGGGCTAATGAAAAACTGTTTTTT. Supplemented by reference TRBV28 and TRBJ1-4, the full variable domain reads DVKVTQSSRYLVKRTGEKVFLECVQDMDHENMFWYRQDPGLGLRLIYFSYDVKMKEKGDIPEGYSVSREKKERFSLILESASTNQTSMYLCASSWGGANEKLFFGSGTQLSVL.

A single count supports this clone. The chain employs TRBV30 and TRBJ1-4, with unresolved D. V was cut by 0 bases and J by 8 bases, with 7 bases left in between. The CDR3 sequence is 12 residues long. Germline V gene data show CDR1 as GTSNPN and CDR2 as SVGIG (reference sequence). CDR3 in amino acids: CAWSVRTEKLFF. DNA of the CDR3: TGTGCCTGGAGTGTACGTACAGAAAAACTGTTTTTT.

This clone showed up just once. This chain uses TRBV12-3 or TRBV12-4 with TRBJ2-7, with no clear D. This CDR3 is 12 amino acids long. Trimming took 7 bases from V and 4 from J, leaving 11 bases between them. CDR3 nucleotides: TGTGCCAGCACTCGTCCCGGTTACGAGCAGTACTTC. Its translation: CASTRPGYEQYF.

The chain couples TRBV11-2 to TRBJ2-7, with a weak D call TRBD2 (5 bases). CDR3 length equals 14 residues. Per the germline V gene, CDR1 is SGHAT and CDR2 is FQNNGV. The V gene lost 4 bases and the J gene lost 3 bases, with 13 bases spanning the gap. The CDR3: CASSYNRDIYEQYF. DNA for the CDR3: TGTGCCAGCAGCTACAATCGGGATATCTACGAGCAGTACTTC.

The J gene is TRBJ1-2, the V gene TRBV18; the match to TRBD1 covers 9 bases. Germline V gene lookup returns CDR1 KGHSH and CDR2 LQKENI. Unmatched junction bases numbered 5, after V lost 1 base and J lost 5 bases. The CDR3 covers 15 residues. The CDR3 region is CASSPLRDRAYGYTF. The CDR3 nucleotides read TGTGCCAGCTCACCACTTCGGGACAGGGCGTATGGCTACACCTTC.

This chain connects TRBV7-8 to TRBJ1-5; D ambiguous. The CDR3 runs to 16 residues. The V and J ends lost 4 bases and 1 base respectively, with 14 bases between them. Germline CDR1 SGHVS, CDR2 FQNEAQ. The CDR3 sequence is CASSWVKDISNQPQHF. DNA for the CDR3: TGTGCCAGCAGCTGGGTTAAAGACATAAGCAATCAGCCCCAGCATTTT.

The chain uses TRBV18 and TRBJ2-7, with 7 bases that match TRBD1. The J segment lost 2 bases and the V segment lost 5 bases, leaving 9 bases of the junction unmatched. The CDR3 covers 15 residues. Germline lookup yields CDR1 KGHSH and CDR2 LQKENI. This chain's CDR3 is CASSTDRDSTYEQYF. CDR3 DNA: TGTGCCAGCTCAACGGACCGGGACAGCACCTACGAGCAGTACTTC.

The chain employs TRBV27 and TRBJ1-1; 7 bases are shared with TRBD1. After removal of 5 bases from V and 3 bases from J, the junction contained 9 bases not matched to a gene. CDR1 and CDR2 (germline): MNHEY, SMNVEV (reference sequence). The length of the CDR3 is 15 residues. The CDR3 region is CASSLPGQQYTEAFF. CDR3 DNA: TGTGCCAGCAGTCTACCGGGACAGCAATACACTGAAGCTTTCTTT.

Details on this clone: This same CDR3 is encoded by further DNA sequences in the sample. The V call is TRBV4-2, the J call TRBJ2-1; 14 nucleotides match TRBD2. V shed 1 base and J 7 bases; nucleotides not matched to a gene: 3. The germline V gene encodes CDR1 LGHNA and CDR2 YNFKEQ. The CDR3 contains 16 residues. The CDR3 nucleotides read TGTGCCAGCAGCCAAGCCGGGACTAGCGGGAGTAATGAGCAGTTCTTC. It codes for CASSQAGTSGSNEQFF.

This clone was seen once. The CDR3 sequence is CASSAGLADNTGELFF. In DNA form, the CDR3 reads TGTGCCAGCAGCGCAGGACTAGCGGACAACACCGGGGAGCTGTTTTTT. The chain carries TRBV9 and TRBJ2-2, with 10 bases fitting TRBD2. CDR3 length: 16 residues. Germline values: CDR1 SGDLS, CDR2 YYNGEE. The J segment lost 2 bases and the V segment lost 3 bases, leaving 4 bases of the junction unmatched.

The rearrangement uses TRBV27 and TRBJ1-1; tentative D call: TRBD1 (6 bases). Germline assignment: CDR1 MNHEY and CDR2 SMNVEV (reference sequence). Trimming shortened V by 3 bases and J by 4 bases, and 15 bases separated the two germline ends. The CDR3 has 15 residues. In nucleotides, the CDR3 is TGTGCCAGCAGTTTGAGGGGGGCGGGGGTCACTGAAGCTTTCTTT. It encodes CASSLRGAGVTEAFF.

J is TRBJ1-2 and V is TRBV30; unclear D gene. V shed 0 bases and J shed 0 bases, with 5 bases lying between them. This CDR3 has 13 amino acids. CDR1 and CDR2 (germline): GTSNPN, SVGIG (reference sequence). DNA of the CDR3: TGTGCCTGGAGTGTCTCCCCTAACTATGGCTACACCTTC. This sequence encodes CAWSVSPNYGYTF.

The chain employs TRBV12-5 and TRBJ2-5; TRBD2 matches 7 bases. Germline CDR1 reads LGHNT; CDR2 reads FRNRAP. Germline trimming cut 5 bases from V and 8 bases from J; bases unmatched to any gene: 11. The CDR3 loop spans 14 amino acids. The CDR3 DNA follows: TGTGCTAGTGGTCCAGGGACTAAGAAGAGAACCCAGTACTTC. Protein: CASGPGTKKRTQYF.

The rearrangement uses TRBV7-6 and TRBJ1-6; no clear D. Trimming shortened V by 1 base and J by 0 bases, and 10 bases separated the two germline ends. The CDR3 sequence is 17 residues long. Germline CDR1 reads SGHVS; CDR2 reads FNYEAQ. The DNA for the CDR3 is TGTGCCAGCAGCTTAGTTGGCGGGAGCTCCTATAATTCACCCCTCCACTTT. Residues: CASSLVGGSSYNSPLHF.

The V and J genes are TRBV18 and TRBJ1-5; 11 bases agree with TRBD1. Germline assignment: CDR1 KGHSH and CDR2 LQKENI. This CDR3 comprises 15 residues. V lost 4 bases, J lost 5 bases, and 4 bases stayed unmatched. The CDR3 is CASSQGQGDYQPQHF. The DNA of the CDR3 is TGTGCCAGCTCACAGGGACAGGGGGACTATCAGCCCCAGCATTTT. Full variable domain (rest looked up from reference TRBV18 and TRBJ1-5): NAGVMQNPRHLVRRRGQEARLRCSPMKGHSHVYWYRQLPEEGLKFMVYLQKENIIDESGMPKERFSAEFPKEGPSILRIQQVVRGDSAAYFCASSQGQGDYQPQHFGDGTRLSIL.

The V call is TRBV2, the J call TRBJ1-5, with D possibly matching TRBD1 (5 bases). V was cut by 6 bases and J by 2 bases, with 11 bases left in between. The CDR3 runs 14 residues. Germline V CDR1 and CDR2: SNHLY, FYNNEI. CDR3 region: CASSPLQGNQPQHF. The CDR3 DNA reads as TGTGCCAGCAGCCCTCTACAGGGCAATCAGCCCCAGCATTTT.